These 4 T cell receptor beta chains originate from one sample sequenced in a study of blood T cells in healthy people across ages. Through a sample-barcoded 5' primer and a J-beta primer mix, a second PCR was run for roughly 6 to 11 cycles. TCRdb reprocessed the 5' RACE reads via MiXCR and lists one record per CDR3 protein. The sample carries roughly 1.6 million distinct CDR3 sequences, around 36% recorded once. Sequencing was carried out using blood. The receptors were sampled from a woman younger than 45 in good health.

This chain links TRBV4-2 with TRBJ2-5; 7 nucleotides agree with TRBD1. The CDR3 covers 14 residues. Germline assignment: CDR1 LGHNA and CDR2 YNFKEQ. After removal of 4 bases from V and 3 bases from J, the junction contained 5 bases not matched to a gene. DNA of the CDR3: TGTGCCAGCAGCCTTGGACAGGTTGAAGAGACCCAGTACTTC. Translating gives CASSLGQVEETQYF.

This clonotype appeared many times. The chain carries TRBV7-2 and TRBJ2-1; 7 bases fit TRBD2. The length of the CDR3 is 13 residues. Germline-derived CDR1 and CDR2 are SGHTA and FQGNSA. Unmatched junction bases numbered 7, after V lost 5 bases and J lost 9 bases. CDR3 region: CASSSGVVGEQFF. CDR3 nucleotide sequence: TGTGCCAGCAGCAGCGGGGTGGTTGGTGAGCAGTTCTTC.

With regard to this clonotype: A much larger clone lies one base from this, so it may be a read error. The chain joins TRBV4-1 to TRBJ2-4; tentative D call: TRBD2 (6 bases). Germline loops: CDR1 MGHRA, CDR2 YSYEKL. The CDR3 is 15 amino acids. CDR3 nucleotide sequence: TGCGCCGGCAGCCAAGAGGTGGCCCCCTCGGGGGAGCAGTACTTC. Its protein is CAGSQEVAPSGEQYF.

CDR3 amino acids: CASSGARVMGQETQYF. The CDR3 nucleotides are TGTGCCAGCAGCGGGGCCCGAGTCATGGGCCAAGAGACCCAGTACTTC. The chain couples TRBV5-8 to TRBJ2-5; D is possibly TRBD1 (5 bases). Trimming took off 4 bases at V and 1 base at J, with 17 bases between the two ends. The CDR3 length is 16 residues. CDR1 and CDR2 from the germline V gene are SGHTS and YDEGEE.